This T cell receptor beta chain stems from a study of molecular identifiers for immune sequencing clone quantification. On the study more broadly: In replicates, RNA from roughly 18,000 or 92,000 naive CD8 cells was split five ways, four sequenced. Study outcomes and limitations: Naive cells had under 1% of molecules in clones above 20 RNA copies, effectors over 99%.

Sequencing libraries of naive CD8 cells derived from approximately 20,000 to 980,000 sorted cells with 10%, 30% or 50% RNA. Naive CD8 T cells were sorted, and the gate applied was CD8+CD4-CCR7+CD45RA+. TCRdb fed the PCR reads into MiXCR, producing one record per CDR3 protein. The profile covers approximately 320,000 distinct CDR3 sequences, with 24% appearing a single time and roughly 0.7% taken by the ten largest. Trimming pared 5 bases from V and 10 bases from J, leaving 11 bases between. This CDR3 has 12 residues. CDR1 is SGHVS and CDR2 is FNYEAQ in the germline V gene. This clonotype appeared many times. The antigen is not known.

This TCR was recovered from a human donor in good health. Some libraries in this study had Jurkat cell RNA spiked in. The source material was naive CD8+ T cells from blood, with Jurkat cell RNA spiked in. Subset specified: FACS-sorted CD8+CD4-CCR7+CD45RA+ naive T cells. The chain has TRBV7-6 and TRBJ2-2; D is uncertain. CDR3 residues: CASSPGREELFF. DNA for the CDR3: TGTGCCAGCAGCCCAGGACGAGAGGAGCTGTTTTTT.